The count of the clone carrying this T cell receptor beta chain is one. Per germline, CDR1 SEHNR and CDR2 FQNEAQ (reference sequence). V lost 5 bases and J lost 4; bases outside the gene matches: 9. The length of the CDR3 is 15 residues. This sample is drawn from a study of cytomegalovirus exposure and HLA in healthy donors. 13 Jbeta primers and 60 Vbeta primers were used for the PCR. This table comes from immunoSEQ multiplex PCR, and its TCRdb copy is limited to in-frame clones, with some not included. Of tens of thousands of clones listed, 65% to 70% are singletons. Sequencing used PBMCs. The origin of this receptor is a woman aged 25 to 45 in good health and CMV-seronegative. This chain links TRBV7-9 with TRBJ1-2; 8 nucleotides align to TRBD1. The CDR3 DNA reads as TGTGCCAGCAGCCTCGGGGACAGGCGGAGCTATGGCTACACCTTC. It yields the protein CASSLGDRRSYGYTF.